This T cell receptor (beta chain) was sequenced during a study of blood T cell repertoires in COVID-19. In the study overall: COVID-19 samples, acute and convalescent, were from the United States, Italy and Spain. From T cells, B-cell-depleted T cells, or PBMCs came the material, which was cDNA or gDNA.

This CDR3 has 15 amino acids. V was trimmed by 5 bases and J by 4 bases, leaving 17 bases between them. Germline assignment: CDR1 SEHNR and CDR2 FQNEAQ (reference sequence). Original methodology: Using reference gene primer amplification, nucleated cell counts were estimated. Sequencing was performed with immunoSEQ multiplex PCR; in TCRdb, only in-frame clones are kept and a portion is missing. Clone size and the V and J calls come from that table; the DNA yielded D and trimming. The sample lists over 150,000 clones, roughly 73% occurring once. The sequenced material came from peripheral blood. The TCR sequence derives from a man aged 65-85 years with acute or convalescent COVID-19. V is TRBV7-9 and J is TRBJ1-1; D uncertain. CDR3 amino acids: CASSPLGRVITEAFF. CDR3 nucleotides: TGTGCCAGCAGCCCACTAGGGAGGGTAATCACTGAAGCTTTCTTT.